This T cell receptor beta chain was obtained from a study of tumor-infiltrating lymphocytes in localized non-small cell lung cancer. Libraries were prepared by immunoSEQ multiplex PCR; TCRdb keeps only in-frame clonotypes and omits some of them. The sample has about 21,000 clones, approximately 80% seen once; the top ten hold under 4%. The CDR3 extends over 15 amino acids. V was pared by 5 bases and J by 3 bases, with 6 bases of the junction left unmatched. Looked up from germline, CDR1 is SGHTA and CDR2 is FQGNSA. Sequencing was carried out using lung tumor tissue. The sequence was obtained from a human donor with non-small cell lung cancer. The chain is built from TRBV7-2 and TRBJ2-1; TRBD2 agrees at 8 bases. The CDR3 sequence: CASSPSGSYYNEQFF. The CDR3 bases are TGTGCCAGCAGCCCTAGCGGGTCTTACTACAATGAGCAGTTCTTC.